Below are 26 T cell receptor beta chains sequenced from a single sample in a study of graft-versus-host responses after intestinal transplantation. Here immunoSEQ multiplex PCR was the method, and the copy in TCRdb shows in-frame clones only, minus some. This table holds 70,000 to 95,000 clones, under 90% found once. What these receptors recognize is not known. This material consisted of unstimulated CD4+ T cells sorted from spleen or lymph node cells, taken before intestinal transplant. All receptors come from a human donor who received an intestinal transplant.

The CDR3 sequence: CASSLVGGLTYEQYF. The CDR3 nucleotides are TGTGCCAGCAGCTTAGTTGGCGGCCTAACCTACGAGCAGTACTTC. The rearrangement joins TRBV7-9 to TRBJ2-7; D is undetermined. Germline V gene lookup returns CDR1 SEHNR and CDR2 FQNEAQ (reference sequence). V lost 1 base and J 2 bases, leaving 12 bases between the germline ends. The CDR3 has 15 amino acids.

V usage is TRBV10-3 and J usage is TRBJ1-5, with 9 bases matching TRBD1. The CDR3 extends over 15 amino acids. Per the germline V gene, CDR1 is ENHRY and CDR2 is SYGVKD. V trimming: 4 bases; J trimming: 6 bases; junction bases outside the gene matches: 7. The CDR3 DNA sequence: TGTGCCATCAGTGCCCGGGACAGGGTTCGTCAGCCCCAGCATTTT. This translates into CAISARDRVRQPQHF.

V gene TRBV10-3 combines with J gene TRBJ2-2; possible D gene TRBD2, 6 bases. The germline gives CDR1 ENHRY, CDR2 SYGVKD. V lost 3 bases and J 4 bases, leaving 15 bases between the germline ends. This CDR3 comprises 16 residues. The CDR3 DNA reads as TGTGCCATCAGTGACCCATTTGCGGGGATCACCGGGGAGCTGTTTTTT. It codes for CAISDPFAGITGELFF.

The V and J genes are TRBV6-5 and TRBJ1-1, with D perhaps TRBD1 (6 bases). The germline V gene encodes CDR1 MNHEY and CDR2 SVGAGI. V lost 5 bases and J 4 bases, leaving 14 bases between the germline ends. This CDR3 has 14 residues. For the CDR3, the DNA is TGTGCCAGCAGTCCCACAGGGTTCGGCACTGAAGCTTTCTTT. Its protein is CASSPTGFGTEAFF.

The chain carries TRBV4-1 and TRBJ1-5, with D maybe TRBD1 (6 bases). Between the trimmed V and J ends, which lost 0 bases and 4 bases, there was a span of 16 bases. The V gene's germline CDR1 is MGHRA and CDR2 YSYEKL. CDR3 size: 17 residues. CDR3 nucleotide sequence: TGCGCCAGCAGCCAAGATGGGGGGGGCCTTTATAATCAGCCCCAGCATTTT. The encoded protein is CASSQDGGGLYNQPQHF.

The chain recombines TRBV7-8 with TRBJ1-1, with 7 bases that match TRBD1. The CDR3 is made up of 15 amino acids. V gave up 0 bases and J gave up 3 bases; unmatched junction bases: 4. The V gene's germline CDR1 is SGHVS and CDR2 FQNEAQ. CDR3 DNA sequence: TGTGCCAGCAGCTTAGCGGCAGGGGGGCACACTGAAGCTTTCTTT. Translating gives CASSLAAGGHTEAFF.

The chain has TRBV6-5 and TRBJ1-1; TRBD1 might be the D (5 bases). V lost 6 bases and J lost 6, with 14 bases in between. Per the germline V gene, CDR1 is MNHEY and CDR2 is SVGAGI. The CDR3 loop spans 13 amino acids. CDR3 in DNA: TGTGCCAGCAGCCCCGCGGGGGTCGCTGAAGCTTTCTTT. Its translation: CASSPAGVAEAFF.

In this sample, this clone turned up once. The chain has TRBV29-1 and TRBJ2-5; the match to TRBD2 covers 7 bases. V shed 8 bases and J 7 bases; nucleotides not matched to a gene: 10. CDR1 is SQVTM, CDR2 ANQGSEA, per germline. The CDR3 has 12 amino acids. Here the CDR3 DNA reads TGCAGCCTCCTATTTGGGGGGGTGACCCAGTACTTC. It encodes CSLLFGGVTQYF.

The chain links TRBV4-2 to TRBJ2-3; 8 bases are shared with TRBD2. CDR3 length: 15 residues. J lost 2 bases, V lost 1 base, and 2 bases had no gene match. CDR1 is LGHNA, CDR2 YNFKEQ, per germline. The CDR3 DNA reads TGTGCCAGCAGCCAAGGTAGCGGGACCACAGATACGCAGTATTTT. Translated: CASSQGSGTTDTQYF.

This sequence joins TRBV10-3 and TRBJ2-2, with 7 bases fitting TRBD1. This CDR3 is built from 14 residues. The V gene's germline CDR1 is ENHRY and CDR2 SYGVKD. V lost 10 bases, J lost 0 bases, and 5 bases stayed unmatched. The DNA of the CDR3 is TGTGCCACCGCGACAGGGACGAACACCGGGGAGCTGTTTTTT. It yields the protein CATATGTNTGELFF.

V is TRBV6-1 and J is TRBJ1-4, with D perhaps matching TRBD1 (5 bases). The V gene lost 0 bases and the J gene lost 0 bases, with 8 bases spanning the gap. Germline lookup yields CDR1 MNHNS and CDR2 SASEGT. This CDR3 has 16 amino acids. The CDR3 DNA reads TGTGCCAGCAGTGAAGCAGTCAGGGCAACTAATGAAAAACTGTTTTTT. Translating gives CASSEAVRATNEKLFF.

This chain links TRBV7-3 with TRBJ2-3, with a weak D call TRBD2 (5 bases). V was trimmed by 1 base and J by 3 bases, leaving 11 bases between them. Germline loops: CDR1 SGHTA, CDR2 FQGTGA. There are 15 residues in the CDR3. The CDR3 DNA sequence: TGTGCCAGCAGCTTAAGGGCGAGAGGGACAGATACGCAGTATTTT. Protein: CASSLRARGTDTQYF.

This sequence joins TRBV15 and TRBJ1-1; 7 bases line up with TRBD1. The CDR3 consists of 14 residues. J was trimmed by 5 bases and V by 2 bases; bases with no gene match: 5. The V gene's germline CDR1 is LNHNV and CDR2 YYDKDF (reference sequence). The CDR3 DNA is TGTGCCACCAGCAGAAACAGGGGTGGTACTGAAGCTTTCTTT. It encodes CATSRNRGGTEAFF.

This clone was counted a few times. The chain links TRBV7-8 to TRBJ2-6, with a weak D call TRBD1 (6 bases). The V end was cut by 5 bases, the J end by 0 bases, with 14 bases between. The V gene's germline CDR1 is SGHVS and CDR2 FQNEAQ. The CDR3 is 17 residues long. CDR3 DNA: TGTGCCAGCAGCACGAGTTTGGGGGCCTCTGGGGCCAACGTCCTGACTTTC. Its protein is CASSTSLGASGANVLTF.

The rearrangement uses TRBV7-3 and TRBJ2-3; no definite D call. CDR3 length: 13 residues. The germline CDR1 and CDR2 sequences are SGHTA and FQGTGA. V was pared by 0 bases and J by 4 bases, with 5 bases between. The CDR3 here is CASSLTGPDTQYF. Here the CDR3 DNA reads TGTGCCAGCAGCTTAACGGGCCCAGATACGCAGTATTTT. The whole variable domain, remainder taken from reference TRBV7-3 and TRBJ2-3, is GAGVSQTPSNKVTEKGKYVELRCDPISGHTALYWYRQSLGQGPEFLIYFQGTGAADDSGLPNDRFFAVRPEGSVSTLKIQRTERGDSAVYLCASSLTGPDTQYFGPGTRLTVL.

This chain connects TRBV15 to TRBJ2-7; the D gene is possibly TRBD2 (6 bases). Germline CDR1 LNHNV, CDR2 YYDKDF (reference sequence). The CDR3 sequence is 14 residues long. V shed 0 bases and J shed 7 bases, with 13 bases lying between them. In nucleotides, the CDR3 is TGTGCCACCAGCAGAGATGGAGCGAGCGGGGAGCAGTACTTC. Encoded protein: CATSRDGASGEQYF.

This clone was found a few times. The V gene is TRBV6-5, the J gene TRBJ2-5; 12 bases are shared with TRBD2. Germline CDR1 reads MNHEY; CDR2 reads SVGAGI. The CDR3 is 14 residues long. The V gene end was trimmed by 5 bases and the J gene end by 5 bases; junction bases not matched to a gene: 3. The CDR3 DNA reads TGTGCCAGCAGTCGGACTAGCGGGGTCGAGACCCAGTACTTC. Its protein is CASSRTSGVETQYF.

The CDR3 is CASQPGVPSGELFF. In DNA form, the CDR3 reads TGTGCCAGCCAGCCGGGGGTACCCTCCGGGGAGCTGTTTTTT. V usage is TRBV6-5 and J usage is TRBJ2-2; weak D call: TRBD2 (6 bases). The CDR3 extends over 14 amino acids. Trimming cost V 8 bases and J 6 bases, with 16 bases left between them. The germline gives CDR1 MNHEY, CDR2 SVGAGI.

Only a few counts were recorded for this clone. This sequence joins TRBV4-2 and TRBJ1-6, with TRBD1 matching 9 bases. V shed 4 bases and J 13 bases; nucleotides not matched to a gene: 5. The CDR3 is made up of 13 amino acids. CDR1 LGHNA and CDR2 YNFKEQ come from the germline V gene. The CDR3 region is CASSLRTGEPLHF. CDR3 nucleotide sequence: TGTGCCAGCAGCCTTCGGACAGGGGAGCCCCTCCACTTT.

This rearrangement joins TRBV5-1 to TRBJ2-3; D remains unclear. Germline V gene lookup returns CDR1 SGHRS and CDR2 YFSETQ. This CDR3 is built from 14 residues. With 0 bases removed from V and 3 bases from J, the gap between germline ends came to 8 bases. The CDR3 DNA reads as TGCGCCAGCAGCTTGGAGTCCCGGACAGATACGCAGTATTTT. It is translated as CASSLESRTDTQYF.

The chain recombines TRBV6-1 with TRBJ2-1; 7 bases are a match to TRBD2. Per the germline V gene, CDR1 is MNHNS and CDR2 is SASEGT. Germline trimming cut 6 bases from V and 7 bases from J; bases unmatched to any gene: 12. This CDR3 has 15 amino acids. CDR3 bases: TGTGCCAGCAGCCCTCCTCTGGGGGGGTTTAATGAGCAGTTCTTC. It codes for CASSPPLGGFNEQFF.

V usage is TRBV7-9 and J usage is TRBJ1-1, with TRBD1 matching over 7 bases. The length of the CDR3 is 12 residues. The V gene end was trimmed by 6 bases and the J gene end by 6 bases; junction bases not matched to a gene: 4. CDR1 and CDR2 (germline): SEHNR, FQNEAQ (reference sequence). The CDR3 sequence: CASSYRGPEAFF. The DNA for the CDR3 is TGTGCCAGCAGTTACAGGGGCCCTGAAGCTTTCTTT.

The chain has TRBV6-6 and TRBJ1-2, with a weak D call TRBD1 (5 bases). The CDR3 sequence is 15 residues long. With 6 bases removed from V and 2 bases from J, the gap between germline ends came to 16 bases. The germline gives CDR1 MNHNY, CDR2 SVGAGI (reference sequence). The CDR3 region is CASRPGASQNYGYTF. Written as DNA, the CDR3 is TGTGCCAGCAGACCTGGGGCCTCTCAAAACTATGGCTACACCTTC.

The chain links TRBV7-8 to TRBJ1-5; 7 nucleotides align to TRBD1. With V trimmed by 5 bases and J by 0 bases, 4 bases remained unmatched. Germline V lookup: CDR1 SGHVS, CDR2 FQNEAQ. This CDR3 spans 15 amino acids. The CDR3 nucleotides read TGTGCCAGCAGCAACGACAGGGCTAGCAATCAGCCCCAGCATTTT. It codes for CASSNDRASNQPQHF.

The rearrangement links TRBV5-1 to TRBJ2-2, with 13 bases aligning to TRBD2. V dropped 3 bases and J dropped 5; count of bases not matched to a gene: 1. This CDR3 has 15 residues. Germline V gene lookup returns CDR1 SGHRS and CDR2 YFSETQ. The CDR3 reads CASSWGLAGTGELFF. CDR3 nucleotides: TGCGCCAGCAGCTGGGGACTAGCGGGGACCGGGGAGCTGTTTTTT.

This clone came up once. The chain has TRBV15 and TRBJ2-3; D is undetermined. V was pared by 0 bases and J by 6 bases, with 13 bases between. Germline assignment: CDR1 LNHNV and CDR2 YYDKDF (reference sequence). The CDR3 runs 15 residues. The CDR3 loop is CATSRDGLSLDTQYF. The CDR3, as DNA: TGTGCCACCAGCAGAGATGGGCTCTCGCTTGATACGCAGTATTTT.